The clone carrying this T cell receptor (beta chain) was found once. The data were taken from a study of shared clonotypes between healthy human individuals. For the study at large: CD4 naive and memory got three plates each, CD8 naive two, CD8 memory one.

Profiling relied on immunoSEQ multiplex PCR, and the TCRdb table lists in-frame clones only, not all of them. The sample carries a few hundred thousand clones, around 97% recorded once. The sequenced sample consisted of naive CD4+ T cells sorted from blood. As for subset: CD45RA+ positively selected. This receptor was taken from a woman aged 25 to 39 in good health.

The CDR3 loop reads CAIGPLRNTEAFF. DNA of the CDR3: TGTGCCATTGGCCCTCTGCGGAACACTGAAGCTTTCTTT. The chain uses TRBV28 and TRBJ1-1; no definite D call. The germline V and J ends were trimmed by 10 bases and 1 base, with 13 bases remaining between them. Germline V gives CDR1 MDHEN, CDR2 SYDVKM. The CDR3 runs 13 residues.